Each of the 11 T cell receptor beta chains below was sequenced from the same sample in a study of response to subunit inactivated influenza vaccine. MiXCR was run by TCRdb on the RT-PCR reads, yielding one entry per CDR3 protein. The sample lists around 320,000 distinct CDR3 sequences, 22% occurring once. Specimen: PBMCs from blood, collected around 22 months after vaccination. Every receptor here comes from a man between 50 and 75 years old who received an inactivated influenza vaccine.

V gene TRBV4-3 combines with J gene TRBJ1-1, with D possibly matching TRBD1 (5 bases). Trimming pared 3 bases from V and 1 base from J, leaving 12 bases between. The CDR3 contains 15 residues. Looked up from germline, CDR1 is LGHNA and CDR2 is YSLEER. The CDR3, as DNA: TGCGCCAGCAGCCAGACAGTTCAGGGGAACACTGAAGCTTTCTTT. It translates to CASSQTVQGNTEAFF.

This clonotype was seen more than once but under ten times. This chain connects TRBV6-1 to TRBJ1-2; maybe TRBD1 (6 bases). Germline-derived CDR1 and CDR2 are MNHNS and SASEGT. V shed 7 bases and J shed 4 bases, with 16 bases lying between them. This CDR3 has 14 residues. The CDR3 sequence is CASTYSGGAYGYTF. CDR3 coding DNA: TGTGCCAGCACCTATTCGGGGGGCGCCTATGGCTACACCTTC.

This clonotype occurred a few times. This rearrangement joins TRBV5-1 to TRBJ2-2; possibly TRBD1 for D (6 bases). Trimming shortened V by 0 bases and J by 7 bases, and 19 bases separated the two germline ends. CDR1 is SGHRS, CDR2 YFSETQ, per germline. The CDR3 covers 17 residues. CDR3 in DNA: TGCGCCAGCAGCTTGGAGGGCACAGGGTTTGACGTCGGGGAGCTGTTTTTT. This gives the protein CASSLEGTGFDVGELFF.

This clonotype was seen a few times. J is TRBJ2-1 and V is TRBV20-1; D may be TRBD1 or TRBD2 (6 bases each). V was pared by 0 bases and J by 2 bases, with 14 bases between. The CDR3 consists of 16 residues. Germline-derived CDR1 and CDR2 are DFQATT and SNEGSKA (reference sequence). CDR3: CSARDFPGATYNEQFF. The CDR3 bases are TGCAGTGCTAGAGATTTTCCGGGGGCCACCTACAATGAGCAGTTCTTC.

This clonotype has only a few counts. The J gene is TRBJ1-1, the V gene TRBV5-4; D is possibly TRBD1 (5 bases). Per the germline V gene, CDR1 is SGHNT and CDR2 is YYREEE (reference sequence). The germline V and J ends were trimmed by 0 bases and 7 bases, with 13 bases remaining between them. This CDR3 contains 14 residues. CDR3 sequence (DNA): TGTGCCAGCAGCTTGGCATGGGGGGGAAGTGAAGCTTTCTTT. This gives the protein CASSLAWGGSEAFF.

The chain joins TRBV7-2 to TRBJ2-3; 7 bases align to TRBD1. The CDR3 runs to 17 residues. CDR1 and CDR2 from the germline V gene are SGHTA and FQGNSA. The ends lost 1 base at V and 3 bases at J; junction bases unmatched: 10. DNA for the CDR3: TGTGCCAGCAGCTTAGGAGGGGGCTTGCAAGTTACAGATACGCAGTATTTT. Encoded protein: CASSLGGGLQVTDTQYF.

CDR3 amino acids: CATSREQGSYEQYF. CDR3 DNA: TGTGCCACCAGCAGAGAACAGGGAAGTTACGAGCAGTACTTC. This chain joins TRBV15 and TRBJ2-7, with D possibly matching TRBD1 (6 bases). Germline V gives CDR1 LNHNV, CDR2 YYDKDF (reference sequence). The V gene lost 0 bases and the J gene lost 4 bases, with 10 bases spanning the gap. CDR3 length equals 14 residues.

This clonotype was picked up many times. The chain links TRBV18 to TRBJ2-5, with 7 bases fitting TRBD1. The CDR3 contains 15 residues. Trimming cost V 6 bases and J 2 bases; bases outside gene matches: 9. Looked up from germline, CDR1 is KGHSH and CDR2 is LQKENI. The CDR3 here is CASSHRGQIQETQYF. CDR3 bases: TGTGCCAGCTCGCACCGGGGACAGATACAAGAGACCCAGTACTTC. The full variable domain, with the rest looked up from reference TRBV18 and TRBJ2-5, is NAGVMQNPRHLVRRRGQEARLRCSPMKGHSHVYWYRQLPEEGLKFMVYLQKENIIDESGMPKERFSAEFPKEGPSILRIQQVVRGDSAAYFCASSHRGQIQETQYFGPGTRLLVL.

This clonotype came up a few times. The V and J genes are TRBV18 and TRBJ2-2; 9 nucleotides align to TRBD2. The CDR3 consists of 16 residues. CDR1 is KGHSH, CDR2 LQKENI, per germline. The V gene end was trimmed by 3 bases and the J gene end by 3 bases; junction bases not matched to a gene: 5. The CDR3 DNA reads TGTGCCAGCTCACCTCGTAGCGGGGGCCACACCGGGGAGCTGTTTTTT. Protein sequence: CASSPRSGGHTGELFF. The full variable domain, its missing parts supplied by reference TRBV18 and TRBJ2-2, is NAGVMQNPRHLVRRRGQEARLRCSPMKGHSHVYWYRQLPEEGLKFMVYLQKENIIDESGMPKERFSAEFPKEGPSILRIQQVVRGDSAAYFCASSPRSGGHTGELFFGEGSRLTVL.

Written as DNA, the CDR3 is TGCAGCGTCCAGGATTGGGGGCAACCCGAAGCTTTCTTT. This gives the protein CSVQDWGQPEAFF. The V call is TRBV29-1, the J call TRBJ1-1; TRBD1 is a possible D gene (6 bases). Germline lookup yields CDR1 SQVTM and CDR2 ANQGSEA. The CDR3 contains 13 residues. Trimming left V 6 bases short and J 8 bases short, with 19 bases between.

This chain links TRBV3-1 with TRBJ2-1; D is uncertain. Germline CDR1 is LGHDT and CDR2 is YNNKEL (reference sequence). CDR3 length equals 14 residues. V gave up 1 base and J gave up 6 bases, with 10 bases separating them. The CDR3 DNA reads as TGTGCCAGCAGCCAAGTGCCCCGAGGCAATGAGCAGTTCTTC. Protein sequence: CASSQVPRGNEQFF.